The 5 T cell receptor beta chains presented below share a single source sample, sequenced in a study of chemoradiotherapy in HPV16-positive cancers. Sequenced by immunoSEQ multiplex PCR; TCRdb stores in-frame clones only, minus some. Altogether roughly 15,000 clones are present, 60% to 85% being singletons, with the ten largest covering roughly a tenth. This specimen was acquired from a patient who underwent chemoradiotherapy. These receptor sequences come from a human donor with HPV-associated anogenital cancer.

V gene TRBV5-6 combines with J gene TRBJ1-2, with TRBD1 matching over 8 bases. Germline V gene data show CDR1 as SGHDT and CDR2 as YYEEEE. J lost 7 bases, V lost 4 bases, and 9 bases had no gene match. The CDR3 runs 14 residues. The DNA for the CDR3 is TGTGCCAGCAGCCTCCAACAGGGGGTCGGTGGCTACACCTTC. Translating it yields CASSLQQGVGGYTF.

The rearrangement uses TRBV5-1 and TRBJ2-5, with 9 bases fitting TRBD1. J lost 5 bases, V lost 6 bases, and 14 bases had no gene match. Germline loops: CDR1 SGHRS, CDR2 YFSETQ. The CDR3 consists of 16 residues. The CDR3 sequence: CASTTKTGTGKETQYF. CDR3 coding DNA: TGCGCCAGCACCACGAAGACCGGGACAGGGAAGGAGACCCAGTACTTC. Together with reference TRBV5-1 and TRBJ2-5, the CDR3 gives the full variable domain: KAGVTQTPRYLIKTRGQQVTLSCSPISGHRSVSWYQQTPGQGLQFLFEYFSETQRNKGNFPGRFSGRQFSNSRSEMNVSTLELGDSALYLCASTTKTGTGKETQYFGPGTRLLVL.

This chain uses TRBV19 with TRBJ2-1; tentatively, D is TRBD2 (5 bases). Germline V gene data show CDR1 as LNHDA and CDR2 as SQIVND (reference sequence). V was shortened by 4 bases and J by 4 bases, with 17 bases between the two germline ends. This CDR3 is 16 amino acids long. CDR3 sequence reads: CASSTIATGSYNEQFF. CDR3 DNA sequence: TGTGCCAGTAGTACAATAGCTACGGGATCTTACAATGAGCAGTTCTTC.

The chain employs TRBV5-4 and TRBJ1-1, with TRBD1 identical over 8 bases. Germline assignment: CDR1 SGHNT and CDR2 YYREEE (reference sequence). V shed 0 bases, J shed 4 bases, and the junction held 2 bases outside the gene matches. This CDR3 is built from 14 residues. The CDR3 bases are TGTGCCAGCAGCTTGGAACAGGGGGGCACTGAAGCTTTCTTT. Amino acid sequence: CASSLEQGGTEAFF.

This clone was detected a few times. V gene TRBV19 combines with J gene TRBJ1-3, with no clear D. V was clipped by 4 bases and J by 1 base, with 8 bases between them. This CDR3 has 14 amino acids. Germline assignment: CDR1 LNHDA and CDR2 SQIVND (reference sequence). The CDR3 DNA is TGTGCCAGTAGTACGGTCAGTTCTGGAAACACCATATATTTT. Residues: CASSTVSSGNTIYF.